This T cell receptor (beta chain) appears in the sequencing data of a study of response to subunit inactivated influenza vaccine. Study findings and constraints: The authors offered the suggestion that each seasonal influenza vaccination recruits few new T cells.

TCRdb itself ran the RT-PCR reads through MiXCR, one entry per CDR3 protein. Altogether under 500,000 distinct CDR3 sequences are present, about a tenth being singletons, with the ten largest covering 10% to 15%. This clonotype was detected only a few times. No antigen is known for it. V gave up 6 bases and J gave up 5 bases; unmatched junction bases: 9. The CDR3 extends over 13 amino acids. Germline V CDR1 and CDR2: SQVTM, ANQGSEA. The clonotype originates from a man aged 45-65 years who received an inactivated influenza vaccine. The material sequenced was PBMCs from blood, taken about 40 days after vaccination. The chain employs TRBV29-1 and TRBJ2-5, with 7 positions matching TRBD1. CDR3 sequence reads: CSVSTGSDETQYF. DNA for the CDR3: TGCAGCGTCTCGACAGGGAGCGATGAGACCCAGTACTTC. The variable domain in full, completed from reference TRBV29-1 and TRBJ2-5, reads SAVISQKPSRDICQRGTSLTIQCQVDSQVTMMFWYRQQPGQSLTLIATANQGSEATYESGFVIDKFPISRPNLTFSTLTVSNMSPEDSSIYLCSVSTGSDETQYFGPGTRLLVL.